What follows are 15 T cell receptor beta chains derived from one specimen sequenced in a study of blood T cells in healthy people across ages. Using a J-beta primer mix together with a sample-barcoded 5' primer, a second PCR was run for about 7 to 12 cycles. TCRdb recomputed calls from the 5' RACE reads with MiXCR, one row per CDR3 protein. In the table there are 1.5 million to 1.8 million distinct CDR3 sequences, 35% to 45% of which are singletons. Sequenced: blood. Receptors originate from a young woman in good health.

The chain carries TRBV20-1 and TRBJ2-1; 8 bases match TRBD2. Near its end, the DNA agrees better with TRBJ2-7, so the J call may be wrong. Per germline, CDR1 DFQATT and CDR2 SNEGSKA (reference sequence). CDR3 length: 16 residues. In nucleotides, the CDR3 is TGCAGTGCTCCCCCCAAGGGGACTAGTCCCTACAATGAGCAGTACTTC. It translates to CSAPPKGTSPYNEQYF.

The chain uses TRBV9 and TRBJ2-7; 7 bases agree with TRBD1. Germline lookup yields CDR1 SGDLS and CDR2 YYNGEE. The CDR3 has 14 residues. Germline trimming cut 4 bases from V and 5 bases from J; bases unmatched to any gene: 9. CDR3 nucleotides: TGTGCCAGCAGCCCTCGACAGGGAAGGAACGAGCAGTACTTC. This gives the protein CASSPRQGRNEQYF.

This chain links TRBV4-3 with TRBJ2-3; weak D call: TRBD2 (5 bases). V lost 1 base and J 6 bases, leaving 11 bases between the germline ends. Per germline, CDR1 LGHNA and CDR2 YSLEER. This CDR3 region has 14 residues. CDR3: CASSQGIREDTQYF. The CDR3 coding sequence is TGCGCCAGCAGCCAAGGAATTAGGGAGGATACGCAGTATTTT.

The chain links TRBV2 to TRBJ1-1; D ambiguous. Trimming pared 11 bases from V and 3 bases from J, leaving 10 bases between. CDR3 length: 11 residues. Looked up from germline, CDR1 is SNHLY and CDR2 is FYNNEI. CDR3 region: CAGGEDTEAFF. CDR3 sequence (DNA): TGTGCCGGCGGGGAGGACACTGAAGCTTTCTTT. Combining the CDR3 with reference TRBV2 and TRBJ1-1 gives the whole variable domain EPEVTQTPSHQVTQMGQEVILRCVPISNHLYFYWYRQILGQKVEFLVSFYNNEISEKSEIFDDQFSVERPDGSNFTLKIRSTKLEDSAMYFCAGGEDTEAFFGQGTRLTVV.

The gene calls are TRBV4-1 and TRBJ2-3; a weak D match, TRBD2 (6 bases). The length of the CDR3 is 12 residues. Germline CDR1 MGHRA, CDR2 YSYEKL. The V end lost 4 bases, the J end lost 8 bases, and 10 bases lay between the germline ends. The CDR3 protein is CASSPPGSTQYF. DNA for the CDR3: TGCGCCAGCAGCCCCCCCGGGAGTACGCAGTATTTT.

CDR3 coding DNA: TGTGCCAGCAGCTTTTGGGGTAGCGGGAGTTATCTGGAGCAGTTCTTC. Protein sequence: CASSFWGSGSYLEQFF. This chain uses TRBV7-9 with TRBJ2-1; TRBD2 matches 9 bases. CDR1 and CDR2 from the germline V gene are SEHNR and FQNEAQ (reference sequence). This CDR3 has 16 residues. V trimming: 3 bases; J trimming: 10 bases; junction bases outside the gene matches: 13.

V is TRBV20-1 and J is TRBJ1-5; 10 bases fit TRBD1. J lost 3 bases, V lost 3 bases, and 5 bases had no gene match. The CDR3 extends over 15 amino acids. Germline V gives CDR1 DFQATT, CDR2 SNEGSKA (reference sequence). The CDR3 protein is CSASRTGGNNQPQHF. The CDR3 bases are TGCAGTGCTAGTAGGACAGGGGGAAACAATCAGCCCCAGCATTTT.

The chain uses TRBV14 and TRBJ2-1; a possible D gene is TRBD2 (7 bases). Per the germline V gene, CDR1 is SGHDN and CDR2 is FVKESK. The ends were cut back, 10 bases at V and 0 bases at J, with 16 bases in the middle. This CDR3 is 15 amino acids long. In DNA form, the CDR3 reads TGTGCCACCATGGGCGGGGGCAGCTCCTACAATGAGCAGTTCTTC. Translated: CATMGGGSSYNEQFF.

The chain links TRBV10-3 to TRBJ1-1; D remains unclear. The CDR3 loop spans 13 amino acids. Per the germline V gene, CDR1 is ENHRY and CDR2 is SYGVKD. Between the trimmed V and J ends, which lost 3 bases and 2 bases, there was a span of 7 bases. CDR3 loop: CAISDFGNTEAFF. The DNA of the CDR3 is TGTGCCATCAGTGATTTCGGAAACACTGAAGCTTTCTTT.

This chain connects TRBV27 to TRBJ2-7; D unclear. Germline V gives CDR1 MNHEY, CDR2 SMNVEV (reference sequence). CDR3 size: 13 residues. Deletions cut 3 bases from V and 3 bases from J, with 9 bases between. The CDR3 loop is CASSLNGYYEQYF. Written as DNA, the CDR3 is TGTGCCAGCAGTTTGAACGGGTACTACGAGCAGTACTTC.

This clonotype was counted between two and nine times. This chain uses TRBV5-1 with TRBJ1-6, with D hard to call. CDR1 and CDR2 from the germline V gene are SGHRS and YFSETQ. There are 16 residues in the CDR3. The V gene lost 5 bases and the J gene lost 10 bases, with 22 bases spanning the gap. CDR3 sequence: CASSLDVGLSGSPLHF. The CDR3 DNA reads TGCGCCAGCAGTCTTGACGTCGGACTATCCGGCTCACCCCTCCACTTT.

This clonotype was recorded a few times. The chain is built from TRBV29-1 and TRBJ2-3, with a tentative D call TRBD2 (5 bases). The CDR3 is 13 residues long. Germline CDR1 SQVTM, CDR2 ANQGSEA. Trimming took off 7 bases at V and 2 bases at J, with 13 bases between the two ends. CDR3 protein: CSASGRTTDTQYF. CDR3 sequence (DNA): TGCAGCGCCAGCGGACGGACCACAGATACGCAGTATTTT.

CDR3: CASTPGYTF. The CDR3 nucleotides are TGTGCCAGCACTCCCGGCTACACCTTC. The chain has TRBV25-1 and TRBJ1-2; D not certain. The CDR3 runs to 9 residues. Deletions cut 7 bases from V and 8 bases from J, with 5 bases between. The germline V gene has CDR1 MGHDK and CDR2 SYGVNS.

The chain joins TRBV6-6 to TRBJ2-1; D gene ambiguous. The length of the CDR3 is 15 residues. From germline, CDR1 is MNHNY and CDR2 SVGAGI (reference sequence). Trimming removed 11 bases at V and 4 bases at J, with 21 bases between. The CDR3 sequence: CAHAPTTAEYNEQFF. The CDR3 nucleotides are TGTGCCCACGCCCCCACTACGGCGGAATACAATGAGCAGTTCTTC.

V and J are TRBV7-7 and TRBJ2-5, with a weak D call TRBD1 (6 bases). Trimming removed 3 bases from V and 6 bases from J, with 14 bases in between. Germline V gives CDR1 SSHAT, CDR2 FNYEAQ (reference sequence). CDR3 length: 14 residues. CDR3: CASSFEGQIQTQYF. Here the CDR3 DNA reads TGTGCCAGCAGCTTCGAAGGACAGATCCAGACCCAGTACTTC.